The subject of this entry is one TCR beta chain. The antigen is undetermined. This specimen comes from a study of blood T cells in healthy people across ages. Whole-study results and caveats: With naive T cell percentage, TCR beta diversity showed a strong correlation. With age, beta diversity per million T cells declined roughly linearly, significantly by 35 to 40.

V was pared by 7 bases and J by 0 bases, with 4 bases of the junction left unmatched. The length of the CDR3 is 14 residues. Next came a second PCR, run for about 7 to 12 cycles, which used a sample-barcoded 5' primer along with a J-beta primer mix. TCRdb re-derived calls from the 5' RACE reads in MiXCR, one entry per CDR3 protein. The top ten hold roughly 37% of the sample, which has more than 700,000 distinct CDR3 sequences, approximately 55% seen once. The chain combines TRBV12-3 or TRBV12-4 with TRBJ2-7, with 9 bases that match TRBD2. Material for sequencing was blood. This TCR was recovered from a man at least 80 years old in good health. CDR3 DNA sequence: TGTGCCAGCACTATTAGCGGGAGCTCCTACGAGCAGTACTTC. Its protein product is CASTISGSSYEQYF.